A single T cell receptor (beta chain) is shown here with its context. The source of the sample is a study of human T cells and chemical hapten exposure. Looking at the study overall: Skin on the upper inner arm, 2 cm by 2 cm in size, was sensitized with 2% DPC. 0.01% DPC was applied to the upper back in patch tests, which were read at 6 days.

The library tagged individual cDNA molecules with unique molecular identifiers. TCRdb re-derived calls from the RACE reads in MiXCR, one entry per CDR3 protein. The table has about 50,000 distinct CDR3 sequences, over 9.5% seen once; the top ten hold 1.5% to 2%. Noted time point: patch test 2, 6 weeks after DPC sensitization. Noted treatment: therapeutic diphenylcyclopropenone sensitization with weekly scalp DPC. V lost 4 bases, J lost 5 bases, and 21 bases lay in between. CDR3 length equals 17 residues. CDR1 and CDR2 (germline): KGHSH, LQKENI. This receptor was obtained from a woman in her fifties or sixties with alopecia areata. Some clones in this sample may be carry-over from other donors' samples. The chain employs TRBV18 and TRBJ2-1, with unresolved D. The material sequenced was whole blood, taken in connection with sensitization to the hapten diphenylcyclopropenone (DPC). Here the CDR3 DNA reads TGTGCCAGCTCACGCCGGGCCCTACCTATTCCTAACAATGAGCAGTTCTTC. Encoded protein: CASSRRALPIPNNEQFF.